This T cell receptor beta chain was sequenced during a study of vaccination and CD4 T cells after COVID-19. The study sequenced cultured CD4+ T cell DNA using the Oncomine TCR Beta short-read assay. TCRdb passed the PCR reads through MiXCR, listing each CDR3 protein once. The sample has 15,000 to 20,000 distinct CDR3 sequences, 60% seen once; the top ten hold around 10%. J was trimmed by 7 bases and V by 0 bases; bases with no gene match: 10. Germline assignment: CDR1 DFQATT and CDR2 SNEGSKA (reference sequence). The CDR3 length is 15 residues. This sample's treatment: roughly nine-day PBMC culture with coronavirus spike peptide pools or control peptides (ViraFEST assay). In the ViraFEST assay, peptide-pool expansion preceded TCR sequencing of expanded clonotypes. With respect to this clonotype: Its antigen is undetermined.

The clonotype originates from a human donor who had recovered from COVID-19. Material: CD4+ T cells from blood, cultured in vitro. The chain employs TRBV20-1 and TRBJ1-1; TRBD1 matches 8 bases. The CDR3 bases are TGCAGTGCTAGAGATCGGGGCAGGGGGCTAATTGAAGCTTTCTTT. This gives the protein CSARDRGRGLIEAFF.